The present T cell receptor beta chain was sequenced within a study of blood T cell repertoires in COVID-19. Assay used: immunoSEQ multiplex PCR; TCRdb lists only in-frame clones, some missing. The profile covers some 160,000 clones, with around 80% appearing a single time and about 6.8% taken by the ten largest. V was trimmed by 4 bases and J by 5 bases, leaving 9 bases between them. The CDR3 runs to 13 residues. This clone was counted only a few times. The sequenced sample was peripheral blood. This receptor was taken from an older man with active or convalescent COVID-19. This chain joins TRBV12-3 or TRBV12-4 and TRBJ1-5, with a possible D match to TRBD1 (5 bases). CDR3 in DNA: TGTGCCAGCAGTTCAGGGCCCGATCAGCCCCAGCATTTT. Its protein is CASSSGPDQPQHF.